Listed below are T cell receptor beta chains from one sample, sequenced in a study of blood T cell repertoires in COVID-19. The assay was immunoSEQ multiplex PCR, and TCRdb's table has in-frame clones only and misses some. The repertoire has 65,000 to 95,000 clones, roughly nine tenths of them found once; the top ten carry 2.6%. What was sequenced was peripheral blood. Receptors were obtained from a man aged 45-65 years with COVID-19, enrolled during active disease. Each CDR3 is given with its conserved first and last residue. D genes are given only for firm matches. Some rows mark clone size as missing; the rest say once, few, many or name a class of expanded clone.

j_gene	v_gene	d_gene	abundance	CDR3aa	CDR3nt
TRBJ2-5	TRBV5-1	NA	NA	CASSLVSGGGETQYF	TGCGCCAGCAGCTTGGTCTCAGGTGGTGGGGAGACCCAGTACTTC
TRBJ2-2	TRBV19	NA	NA	CASSISSANTGELFF	TGTGCCAGTAGTATTAGCAGCGCGAACACCGGGGAGCTGTTTTTT
TRBJ1-3	TRBV6-2/TRBV6-3	NA	NA	CASSWPSGAGVVSSGNTIYF	TGTGCCAGCAGTTGGCCTTCCGGAGCAGGGGTGGTATCCTCTGGAAACACCATATATTTT
TRBJ1-1	TRBV10-1	NA	NA	CASRTVNTEAFF	TGCGCCAGCAGGACAGTGAACACTGAAGCTTTCTTT
TRBJ2-5	TRBV7-7	TRBD2	NA	CASSLASGGPAETQYF	TGTGCTAGCAGCTTAGCCTCGGGAGGACCTGCGGAGACCCAGTACTTC
TRBJ1-6	TRBV2	NA	NA	CASRTGRANNSPLHF	TGTGCCAGCAGAACAGGGCGGGCGAATAATTCACCCCTCCACTTT
TRBJ1-1	TRBV2	NA	NA	CASSEEGRAEAFF	TGTGCCAGCAGTGAAGAGGGGCGCGCTGAAGCTTTCTTT
TRBJ2-2	TRBV5-1	NA	NA	CASSPGLANTGELFF	TGCGCCAGCAGCCCGGGACTGGCGAACACCGGGGAGCTGTTTTTT
TRBJ2-7	TRBV6-2/TRBV6-3	TRBD2	NA	CASSGRDPGFYEQYF	TGTGCCAGCAGTGGGAGGGACCCCGGTTTCTACGAGCAGTACTTC
TRBJ2-3	TRBV3-1/TRBV3-2	NA	NA	CASSQEAVGTDTQYF	TGTGCCAGCAGCCAAGAGGCGGTAGGCACAGATACGCAGTATTTT
TRBJ2-1	TRBV11-2	TRBD2	NA	CASSLESSGKVEQFF	TGTGCCAGCAGCTTAGAGTCTAGCGGGAAAGTTGAGCAGTTCTTC
TRBJ1-2	TRBV18	TRBD1	NA	CASSPTAGGLPGEGYTF	TGTGCCAGCTCACCAACGGCAGGGGGCCTCCCTGGGGAGGGCTACACCTTC
TRBJ2-7	TRBV27	TRBD1	NA	CASSLYGTGGNEQYF	TGTGCCAGCAGTTTATATGGGACAGGGGGCAACGAGCAGTACTTC
TRBJ1-3	TRBV3-1/TRBV3-2	TRBD1	once	CASSPGTGNRDGNTIYF	TGTGCCAGCAGCCCCGGGACAGGCAACAGGGATGGAAACACCATATATTTT
TRBJ2-3	TRBV18	TRBD2	NA	CASSPPLAASTDTQYF	TGTGCCAGCTCACCACCGCTAGCGGCTAGCACAGATACGCAGTATTTT
TRBJ2-1	TRBV5-5	NA	NA	CASSLYSSEEQFF	TGTGCCAGCAGCTTGTATAGCTCGGAAGAGCAGTTCTTC
TRBJ2-3	TRBV12-3/TRBV12-4	NA	NA	CASSLGGNEQYF	TGTGCCAGCAGTTTAGGCGGGAACGAGCAGTATTTT
TRBJ1-4	TRBV3-1/TRBV3-2	NA	NA	CASSQEAGIEKLFF	TGTGCCAGCAGCCAAGAGGCAGGGATTGAAAAACTGTTTTTT
TRBJ2-2	TRBV6-1	TRBD2	NA	CASSEDSSGRLLNTGELFF	TGTGCCAGCAGTGAAGATTCTAGCGGGAGGCTTTTGAACACCGGGGAGCTGTTTTTT
TRBJ1-4	TRBV3-1/TRBV3-2	NA	NA	CASSQDREGDEKLFF	TGTGCCAGCAGCCAAGACAGGGAAGGGGATGAAAAACTGTTTTTT
TRBJ2-7	TRBV11-2	TRBD1	NA	CASRVGTGGVYEQYF	TGTGCCAGCAGGGTGGGCACAGGGGGCGTCTACGAGCAGTACTTC
TRBJ2-3	TRBV19	NA	NA	CASSIDGASDTQYF	TGTGCCAGTAGTATAGATGGGGCGTCAGATACGCAGTATTTT
TRBJ1-1	TRBV30	NA	NA	CAWMGGNTEAFF	TGTGCCTGGATGGGGGGGAACACTGAAGCTTTCTTT
TRBJ1-1	TRBV5-1	NA	NA	CASSLRVGNTEAFF	TGCGCCAGCAGCTTGCGGGTTGGGAACACTGAAGCTTTCTTT
TRBJ1-2	TRBV9	NA	NA	CASSPDGEGDYGYTF	TGTGCCAGCAGCCCAGACGGGGAAGGCGACTATGGCTACACCTTC
TRBJ1-2	TRBV6-2/TRBV6-3	TRBD1	NA	CASSYSGTGSNYGYTF	TGTGCCAGCAGTTACTCCGGGACAGGGAGTAACTATGGCTACACCTTC
TRBJ2-1	TRBV30	TRBD2	NA	CAWSGRANEQFF	TGTGCCTGGTCGGGGAGGGCCAATGAGCAGTTCTTC
TRBJ2-4	TRBV28	TRBD1	NA	CASSLPDRGAKNIQYF	TGTGCCAGCAGTTTACCCGACAGGGGGGCCAAAAACATTCAGTACTTC
TRBJ2-3	TRBV9	NA	NA	CASSVETKRSTDTQYF	TGTGCCAGCAGCGTAGAAACAAAGCGGAGCACAGATACGCAGTATTTT
TRBJ1-6	TRBV18	TRBD1	NA	CASSSYRQGENSPLHF	TGTGCCAGCTCATCCTACCGACAGGGGGAGAATTCACCCCTCCACTTT
TRBJ2-3	TRBV5-1	TRBD2	NA	CASSSRTSGRSDTQYF	TGCGCCAGCAGCTCCCGGACTAGCGGGAGATCTGATACGCAGTATTTT